These 22 T cell receptor beta chains came from one sample sequenced in a study of T cell changes during pregnancy in multiple sclerosis. This table comes from immunoSEQ multiplex PCR, and its TCRdb copy is limited to in-frame clones, with some not included. Here the sample spans tens of thousands of clones, 90% to 95% being singletons. Sequencing was performed on peripheral blood, taken in the third trimester of pregnancy. These receptors came from a female donor in good health, enrolled as a control in a pregnancy study.

This clone was picked up a small number of times. The V gene is TRBV11-3, the J gene TRBJ2-1; 8 bases map to TRBD2. J lost 4 bases, V lost 6 bases, and 8 bases had no gene match. CDR3 length: 15 amino acids. Germline V lookup: CDR1 SGHNT, CDR2 YENEEA. The CDR3 DNA reads as TGTGCCAGCAGTCCCGGGGGGGGAGGATACAATGAGCAGTTCTTC. It encodes CASSPGGGGYNEQFF.

The chain links TRBV10-3 to TRBJ2-3; D is undetermined. This CDR3 has 13 amino acids. Trimming took 8 bases from V and 2 from J, leaving 11 bases between them. Germline CDR1 is ENHRY and CDR2 is SYGVKD. DNA for the CDR3: TGTGCCATCTTGGCCTCAAACACAGATACGCAGTATTTT. Translation: CAILASNTDTQYF.

The V and J genes are TRBV6-5 and TRBJ2-7; the match to TRBD1 covers 9 bases. Germline-derived CDR1 and CDR2 are MNHEY and SVGAGI. This CDR3 comprises 14 residues. The V and J ends lost 0 bases and 5 bases, in that order; junction bases with no gene match: 2. CDR3 in amino acids: CASSYSDRGHEQYF. The CDR3 nucleotides are TGTGCCAGCAGTTACTCGGACAGGGGCCACGAGCAGTACTTC.

This clone occurred once. This chain uses TRBV2 with TRBJ2-1; 8 nucleotides agree with TRBD2. Germline-derived CDR1 and CDR2 are SNHLY and FYNNEI. V gave up 6 bases and J gave up 6 bases; unmatched junction bases: 7. The CDR3 length is 14 residues. The CDR3 DNA sequence: TGTGCCAGCAGGGGCGGACTAGCTGGCAATGAGCAGTTCTTC. Encoded protein: CASRGGLAGNEQFF.

The V gene is TRBV28, the J gene TRBJ2-6; TRBD1 agrees at 7 bases. Germline CDR1 is MDHEN and CDR2 is SYDVKM. The CDR3 runs 17 residues. With 6 bases clipped from V and 0 bases from J, the junction kept 8 bases outside the gene matches. DNA of the CDR3: TGTGCCAGCAGCCAGGGGGACAGCTCCTCTGGGGCCAACGTCCTGACTTTC. Amino acids: CASSQGDSSSGANVLTF.

The rearrangement uses TRBV5-3 and TRBJ2-7; 8 bases fit TRBD2. TRBV5-3 qualifies as an ORF whose function is uncertain. The CDR3 consists of 22 residues. J was trimmed by 1 base and V by 0 bases; bases with no gene match: 24. CDR3 sequence: CARSLVTGIAGRRSHKSYEQYF. The CDR3 region has the DNA TGTGCCAGAAGCTTGGTCACAGGGATAGCGGGAAGACGTAGTCACAAATCCTACGAGCAGTACTTC.

The rearrangement uses TRBV28 and TRBJ1-5, with D possibly being TRBD1 (6 bases). The CDR3 has 15 amino acids. From germline, CDR1 is MDHEN and CDR2 SYDVKM. Trimming removed 6 bases from V and 7 bases from J, with 19 bases in between. For the CDR3, the DNA is TGTGCCAGCAGACGGGATACAGGGAATGTGCAGCCCCAGCATTTT. As protein: CASRRDTGNVQPQHF.

The chain combines TRBV7-2 with TRBJ1-1; tentative D call: TRBD1 (6 bases). This CDR3 contains 13 residues. Germline V gene lookup returns CDR1 SGHTA and CDR2 FQGNSA. Deletions cut 11 bases from V and 6 bases from J, with 19 bases between. The CDR3 DNA is TGTGCCTTAAAGGGGGGGATTGGCCCTGAAGCTTTCTTT. The encoded protein is CALKGGIGPEAFF.

The V and J genes are TRBV7-9 and TRBJ2-1, with D hard to call. This CDR3 region has 11 residues. V dropped 3 bases and J dropped 6 bases, with 3 bases sitting between them. Germline CDR1 and CDR2: SEHNR and FQNEAQ (reference sequence). The CDR3 reads CASSFGNEQFF. In DNA, the CDR3 is TGTGCCAGCAGCTTCGGCAATGAGCAGTTCTTC.

The rearrangement uses TRBV7-9 and TRBJ2-5; tentative D call: TRBD1 (5 bases). The CDR3 is 14 residues long. CDR1 is SEHNR, CDR2 FQNEAQ, per germline (reference sequence). Trimming stripped 5 bases from V and 0 bases from J, with 10 bases between. The CDR3 DNA sequence: TGTGCCAGCAGCCTGACAGCGTACCAAGAGACCCAGTACTTC. As protein: CASSLTAYQETQYF.

Only one count was recorded for this clone. The rearrangement links TRBV18 to TRBJ2-7, with TRBD1 matching over 9 bases. Germline CDR1 and CDR2: KGHSH and LQKENI. The CDR3 is 15 amino acids. The trim removed 3 bases at V and 2 bases at J, leaving 5 bases unmatched. CDR3 loop: CASSPGQGSAYEQYF. The CDR3 DNA follows: TGTGCCAGCTCACCGGGACAGGGTTCGGCCTACGAGCAGTACTTC.

The rearrangement joins TRBV5-1 to TRBJ2-7, with 8 bases fitting TRBD1. With V trimmed by 4 bases and J by 0 bases, 6 bases remained unmatched. Per germline, CDR1 SGHRS and CDR2 YFSETQ. CDR3 size: 15 residues. This CDR3 reads CASSPTTGDSYEQYF. The DNA for the CDR3 is TGCGCCAGCAGCCCGACGACAGGGGACTCCTACGAGCAGTACTTC.

This sequence joins TRBV9 and TRBJ1-4; 12 bases map to TRBD1. V shed 2 bases and J 5 bases; nucleotides not matched to a gene: 10. The germline V gene encodes CDR1 SGDLS and CDR2 YYNGEE. The CDR3 is 18 residues long. This CDR3 reads CASSVATGTGGANEKLFF. In nucleotides, the CDR3 is TGTGCCAGCAGCGTGGCGACCGGGACAGGGGGCGCGAATGAAAAACTGTTTTTT.

The chain uses TRBV7-9 and TRBJ1-1, with D uncertain. Germline CDR1 and CDR2: SEHNR and FQNEAQ (reference sequence). This CDR3 is built from 13 residues. V lost 4 bases and J 0 bases, leaving 6 bases between the germline ends. DNA for the CDR3: TGTGCCAGCAGCTCGGGGATGAACACTGAAGCTTTCTTT. Translated, it gives CASSSGMNTEAFF.

J is TRBJ2-4 and V is TRBV7-2; TRBD2 matches 10 bases. The CDR3 has 15 residues. CDR1 and CDR2 (germline): SGHTA, FQGNSA. Trimming took 2 bases from V and 8 from J; bases not matched to a gene: 6. The CDR3, as DNA: TGTGCCAGCAGCTTACCTACTAGCGGGGCAGACATTCAGTACTTC. This encodes CASSLPTSGADIQYF.

The V gene is TRBV5-1, the J gene TRBJ1-3, with D uncertain. The CDR3 consists of 14 residues. Per germline, CDR1 SGHRS and CDR2 YFSETQ. Trimming stripped 2 bases from V and 0 bases from J, with 6 bases between. In nucleotides, the CDR3 is TGCGCCAGCAGCTTCACAGCCTCTGGAAACACCATATATTTT. Residues: CASSFTASGNTIYF.

The chain links TRBV6-5 to TRBJ2-1, with TRBD2 identical over 7 bases. With 7 bases clipped from V and 5 bases from J, the junction kept 11 bases outside the gene matches. In germline, CDR1 is MNHEY, CDR2 SVGAGI. This CDR3 spans 15 amino acids. CDR3 DNA sequence: TGTGCCAGCACCCCCCGAACGGGGGGTAACAATGAGCAGTTCTTC. It specifies CASTPRTGGNNEQFF.

On this clone itself: One end of the junction fails to match germline, which may point to a read error. This chain connects TRBV10-3 to TRBJ1-4; D remains unclear. In germline, CDR1 is ENHRY, CDR2 SYGVKD. This CDR3 comprises 13 residues. CDR3 DNA: TGTGCCATCAGGCCGAAAGCTAAAGAAAAACTGTTTTTT. It translates to CAIRPKAKEKLFF.

This clone was detected a few times. The chain combines TRBV5-6 with TRBJ1-3, with 7 bases matching TRBD1. This CDR3 has 13 residues. CDR1 is SGHDT and CDR2 is YYEEEE in the germline V gene. The trim removed 4 bases at V and 5 bases at J, leaving 3 bases unmatched. Here the CDR3 reads CASSRDRRNTIYF. The CDR3 region has the DNA TGTGCCAGCAGCCGGGACAGAAGAAACACCATATATTTT.

This chain uses TRBV19 with TRBJ1-1; 7 positions match TRBD1. The CDR3 is made up of 14 amino acids. Per germline, CDR1 LNHDA and CDR2 SQIVND (reference sequence). The V segment lost 3 bases and the J segment 7 bases; nucleotides outside the gene matches: 8. CDR3: CASSIAGGHYEAFF. The CDR3 region has the DNA TGTGCCAGTAGTATCGCAGGGGGTCATTATGAAGCTTTCTTT. The whole variable domain, filled in from reference TRBV19 and TRBJ1-1, reads DGGITQSPKYLFRKEGQNVTLSCEQNLNHDAMYWYRQDPGQGLRLIYYSQIVNDFQKGDIAEGYSVSREKKESFPLTVTSAQKNPTAFYLCASSIAGGHYEAFFGQGTRLTVV.

V and J are TRBV2 and TRBJ2-2, with 13 bases matching TRBD2. Germline V gives CDR1 SNHLY, CDR2 FYNNEI. The V gene end was trimmed by 6 bases and the J gene end by 4 bases; junction bases not matched to a gene: 2. This CDR3 has 15 amino acids. The CDR3 DNA reads as TGTGCCAGCAGCACTAGCGGGAGGGCCACCGGGGAGCTGTTTTTT. Its translation: CASSTSGRATGELFF.

The chain uses TRBV7-9 and TRBJ2-7; 8 bases are a match to TRBD1. J gave up 2 bases and V 5 bases, and 5 bases lay outside the gene matches. Germline V CDR1 and CDR2: SEHNR, FQNEAQ (reference sequence). The length of the CDR3 is 14 residues. The CDR3 sequence: CASSPQGGPYEQYF. CDR3 DNA sequence: TGTGCCAGCAGCCCACAGGGGGGTCCCTACGAGCAGTACTTC. Full variable domain (remainder filled in from reference TRBV7-9 and TRBJ2-7): DTGVSQNPRHKITKRGQNVTFRCDPISEHNRLYWYRQTLGQGPEFLTYFQNEAQLEKSRLLSDRFSAERPKGSFSTLEIQRTEQGDSAMYLCASSPQGGPYEQYFGPGTRLTVT.